This T cell receptor beta chain was identified in a study of blood T cell repertoires in COVID-19 (dated by TCRdb to 2020 to 2021). Context from the whole study: Samples covering the acute and convalescent phases of COVID-19 were provided by collaborators in the United States, Italy and Spain. The repertoires were made available in a free public database intended to serve as a resource for research on the immune response to SARS-CoV-2. The material from the prospective study consisted of cDNA or gDNA derived from T cells, B-cell-depleted T cells, or PBMCs. Subjects who had been exposed to COVID-19, were actively infected with it, or had recovered from it provided the deeply sampled blood TCRbeta repertoires that made up the dataset. HLA class I and class II types, where available, came from metadata supplied by the sample provider rather than from assay-based typing. Nearly every sample came with metadata listing a de-identified subject ID, COVID-19 status, age in years and sex. Samples came from the ongoing ImmuneRACE study (first 160 participants) plus 1,254 subjects from 6 global collaborators.

TCRbeta CDR3 regions were amplified from genomic DNA using the immunoSEQ Assay, a bias-controlled multiplex PCR. The original pipeline was this. Within the assay, amplification of reference gene primers was used to estimate how many nucleated cells each sample contained. To quantify the absolute abundance of each unique TCRbeta CDR3 rearrangement, sequence reads were collapsed and filtered. For each sample, productive Simpson clonality was calculated as the square root of Simpson's diversity index across productive rearrangements. TCRdb mirrors the immuneACCESS table, restricted to in-frame sequences. Some clones are absent from its copies; in checked studies, under half trace to an unresolved V gene, and the reason for the others is unknown. The V and J calls and clone size come from that table; D and trimming were worked out from the DNA. This sample holds about 110,000 clones; about 85% were observed only once. Clones ranked in the top ten supply about 3% of the sample.

A remark on this clone: No cognate antigen has been identified for it. No quality values exist for individual bases; no much larger clone is one base distant.

Points the paper makes about the study in general: The quantity of clinical and demographic metadata differed by source and by participant and was supplied without curation.

Each collaborating institution followed its own protocols to collect whole blood in K2EDTA tubes. For TCRbeta analysis, collaborators shipped samples in one of three forms: frozen whole blood, isolated PBMCs, or DNA extracted from either of those sample types. The germline V gene yields SGHAT for CDR1 and FQNNGV for CDR2. The CDR3 runs 18 amino acids, cysteine and phenylalanine included. The entry retains the CDR3 DNA only, 54 bases that are in frame from base 1. Germline trimming amounts to 0 bases on V and 1 base on J, with 3 as the count of junction bases outside the gene matches. This sequence originates from a man aged 40-49 years with acute or convalescent COVID-19. The chain couples TRBV11-2 to TRBJ2-3, and 14 bases in between align with TRBD2. Input material: peripheral blood. The DNA reads as follows: TGTGCCAGCAGCTTAGATGGGACTAGCGGGGGAGGCACAGATACGCAGTATTTT. It translates as CASSLDGTSGGGTDTQYF.